This is a list of T cell receptor beta chains from one sample in a study of T cells in Graves' hyperthyroidism and ophthalmopathy. TCRdb used MiXCR to reprocess the multiplex PCR reads, holding one entry per CDR3 protein. This sample yields about 210,000 distinct CDR3 sequences, of which 15% to 20% are seen a single time; around 50% belongs to the top ten. Sequencing was done on a sample of blood. The receptors come from a man in his fifties or sixties with Graves' hyperthyroidism. Both conserved end residues are trimmed from each CDR3.

TRBV18	TRBJ2-7	ASSLTREYEQY
TRBV5-1	TRBJ1-2	ASSDDGYYGYT
TRBV24-1	TRBJ2-1	ATSETAGTSGYNEQF
TRBV29-1	TRBJ1-1	SVRTGLNTEAF
TRBV2	TRBJ2-2	ACRPLGTGELF
TRBV20-1	TRBJ2-7	SARDPLAGFYEQY
TRBV18	TRBJ2-3	ASSRGTGRADTQY
TRBV14	TRBJ1-6	ASSSDRVSSPLH
TRBV20-1	TRBJ2-1	SARASGRFNNEQF
TRBV5-4	TRBJ1-3	ASSSGTISGNTIY
TRBV19	TRBJ2-6	ASSSWSNSGANVLT
TRBV3-1	TRBJ2-7	ASSQAETSGRHEQY
TRBV7-2	TRBJ1-6	ASSPRGQGISPLH
TRBV18	TRBJ2-7	ASSRDREFIYEQY
TRBV30	TRBJ2-3	AWSVRGNTDTQY
TRBV10-1	TRBJ2-7	ASSENEEDEQY
TRBV5-1	TRBJ1-5	ASSSDLDQPQH
TRBV10-3	TRBJ2-1	AISASGTGLRNEQF
TRBV6-1	TRBJ2-5	ASSRGTEETQY
TRBV6-2/TRBV6-3	TRBJ2-1	ASINGGLAGVDEQF
TRBV18	TRBJ2-3	ASSQRGDTQY
TRBV28	TRBJ1-1	ASSSWYTEAF
TRBV12-3/TRBV12-4	TRBJ1-5	ASSLSGLSNQPQH
TRBV4-1	TRBJ2-4	ASSRLVLNIQY
TRBV2	TRBJ2-3	ASSEEGPKVDTQY
TRBV7-3	TRBJ2-2	ASSRDQTGELF
TRBV20-1	TRBJ1-2	SARDVQGMTGYT
TRBV28	TRBJ2-3	ASSLVQGSDTQY
TRBV13	TRBJ2-7	ASSSRDSPSYEQY
TRBV6-1	TRBJ2-3	ASNTRQGTSTDTQY
TRBV10-3	TRBJ1-1	AIVPGTGLNTEAF
TRBV28	TRBJ2-3	ASSTGAGVDTQY
TRBV6-5	TRBJ2-5	ASSYSGTLLETQY
TRBV12-3/TRBV12-4	TRBJ2-5	ASSLVGSRETQY
TRBV30	TRBJ2-7	AYRGRQLRSYEQY
TRBV10-3	TRBJ2-5	AISEAEETQY
TRBV18	TRBJ1-1	ASSPGEGTGAF
TRBV4-1	TRBJ1-5	ASSQDVGGSNQPQH
TRBV18	TRBJ2-5	ASSPPAMGETQY
TRBV10-3	TRBJ2-7	AISESMDSYEQY
TRBV12-5	TRBJ2-1	ASGLARLGAGSYNEQF
TRBV18	TRBJ1-1	ASSPRQGSMNTEAF
TRBV11-2	TRBJ2-4	ASNSRLAKNIQY
TRBV27	TRBJ1-6	ASSLRSYNSPLH
TRBV12-3/TRBV12-4	TRBJ2-1	ASRPGTNVVSEQF
TRBV27	TRBJ2-1	ASSKYSGGGGPTYNEQF
TRBV7-4	TRBJ1-3	ASSLCPSTVPSGNTIY
TRBV28	TRBJ1-5	ASRPDRADNQPQH
TRBV5-1	TRBJ2-7	ASSSGLASYEQY
TRBV5-4	TRBJ2-1	ASSANVDRGREF
TRBV19	TRBJ2-1	ASSIGVGPGEQF
TRBV7-9	TRBJ2-7	ASSSGQNLHEQY
TRBV14	TRBJ1-4	ASSQNGRKLF
TRBV12-3/TRBV12-4	TRBJ2-1	ASSSTSGGNEQF
TRBV4-1	TRBJ1-6	ASSQEEGPSPLH